This TCR beta chain originates from a study of shared clonotypes between healthy human individuals. Naivety among CD8 cells was defined by CD45RO negativity and positive CCR7 selection, thereby excluding terminally differentiated effector memory CD45RA+ cells. Measured with immunoSEQ multiplex PCR; TCRdb has only the in-frame clones, and not every one. The sample carries some 800,000 clones, more than 85% recorded once. Looked up from germline, CDR1 is ENHRY and CDR2 is SYGVKD. There are 17 residues in the CDR3. Between the trimmed V and J ends, which lost 1 base and 0 bases, there was a span of 13 bases.

The chain joins TRBV10-3 to TRBJ2-4; TRBD1 is a possible D gene (5 bases). The sample consisted of naive CD8+ T cells sorted from blood. The TCR comes from a man aged 25 to 45 in good health. CDR3 bases: TGTGCCATCAGTGAGTTCCAGGGTGATATAGCCAAAAACATTCAGTACTTC. Translation: CAISEFQGDIAKNIQYF.